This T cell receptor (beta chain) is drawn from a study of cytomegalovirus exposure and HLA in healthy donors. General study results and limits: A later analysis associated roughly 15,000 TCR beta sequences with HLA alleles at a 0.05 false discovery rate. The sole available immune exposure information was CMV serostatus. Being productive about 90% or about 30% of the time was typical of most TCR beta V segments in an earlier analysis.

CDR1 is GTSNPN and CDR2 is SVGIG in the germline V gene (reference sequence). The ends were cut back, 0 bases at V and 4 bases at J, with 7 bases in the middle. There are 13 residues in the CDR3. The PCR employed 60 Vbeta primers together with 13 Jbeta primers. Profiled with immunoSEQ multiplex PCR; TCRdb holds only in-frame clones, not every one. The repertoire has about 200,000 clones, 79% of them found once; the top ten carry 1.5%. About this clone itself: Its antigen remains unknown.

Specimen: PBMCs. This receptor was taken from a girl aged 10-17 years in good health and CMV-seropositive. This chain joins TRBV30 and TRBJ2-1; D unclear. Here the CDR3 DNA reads TGTGCCTGGAGTGTAGTACTTTACAATGAGCAGTTCTTC. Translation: CAWSVVLYNEQFF.